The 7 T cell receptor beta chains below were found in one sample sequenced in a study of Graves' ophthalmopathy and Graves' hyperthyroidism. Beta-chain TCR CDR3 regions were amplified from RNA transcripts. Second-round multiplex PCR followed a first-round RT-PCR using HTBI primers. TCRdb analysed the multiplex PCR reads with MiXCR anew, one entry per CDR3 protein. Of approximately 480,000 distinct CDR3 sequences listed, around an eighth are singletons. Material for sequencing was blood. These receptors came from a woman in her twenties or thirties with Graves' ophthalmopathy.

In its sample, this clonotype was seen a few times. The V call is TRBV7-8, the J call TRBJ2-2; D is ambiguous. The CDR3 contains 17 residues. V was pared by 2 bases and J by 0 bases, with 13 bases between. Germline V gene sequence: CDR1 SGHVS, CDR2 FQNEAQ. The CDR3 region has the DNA TGTGCCAGCAGCTTAAAGCAAAGGGCAGCGAACACCGGGGAGCTGTTTTTT. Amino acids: CASSLKQRAANTGELFF. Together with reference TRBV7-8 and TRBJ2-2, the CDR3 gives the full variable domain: GAGVSQSPRYKVAKRGQDVALRCDPISGHVSLFWYQQALGQGPEFLTYFQNEAQLDKSGLPSDRFFAERPEGSVSTLKIQRTQQEDSAVYLCASSLKQRAANTGELFFGEGSRLTVL.

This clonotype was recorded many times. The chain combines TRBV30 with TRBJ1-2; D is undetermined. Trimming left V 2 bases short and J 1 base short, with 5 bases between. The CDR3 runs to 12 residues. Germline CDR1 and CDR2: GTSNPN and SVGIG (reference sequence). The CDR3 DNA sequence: TGTGCCTGGAGTAGGGATAACTATGGCTACACCTTC. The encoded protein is CAWSRDNYGYTF.

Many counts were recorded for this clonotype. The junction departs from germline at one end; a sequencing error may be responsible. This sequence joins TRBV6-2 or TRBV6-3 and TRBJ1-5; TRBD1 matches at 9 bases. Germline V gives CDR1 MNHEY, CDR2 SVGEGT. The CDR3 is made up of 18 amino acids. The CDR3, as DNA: TGTGCCAGCAGAACTACAACAGGGGGCGGGTTGAGCAATCAGCCCCGGCATTTT. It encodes CASRTTTGGGLSNQPRHF.

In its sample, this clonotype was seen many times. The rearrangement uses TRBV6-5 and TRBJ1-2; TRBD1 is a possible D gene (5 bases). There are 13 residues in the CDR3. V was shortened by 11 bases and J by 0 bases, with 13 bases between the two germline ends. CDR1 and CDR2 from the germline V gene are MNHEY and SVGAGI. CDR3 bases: TGTGCCGGACACGGGACGGCTAACTATGGCTACACCTTC. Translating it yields CAGHGTANYGYTF.

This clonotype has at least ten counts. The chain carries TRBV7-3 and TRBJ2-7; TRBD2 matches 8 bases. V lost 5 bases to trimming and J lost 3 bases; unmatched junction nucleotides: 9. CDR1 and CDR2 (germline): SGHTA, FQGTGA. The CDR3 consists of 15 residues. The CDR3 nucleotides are TGTGCCAGCAGCCCCCTCCCAGCGGGAGTCTACGAGCAGTACTTC. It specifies CASSPLPAGVYEQYF.

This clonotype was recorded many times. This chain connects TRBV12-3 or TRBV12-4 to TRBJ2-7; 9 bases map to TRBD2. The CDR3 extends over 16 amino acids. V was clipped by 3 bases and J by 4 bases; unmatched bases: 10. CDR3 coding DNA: TGTGCCAGCAGTTTCGCGGGAGGGTACGTGAGTTACGAGCAGTACTTC. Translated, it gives CASSFAGGYVSYEQYF.

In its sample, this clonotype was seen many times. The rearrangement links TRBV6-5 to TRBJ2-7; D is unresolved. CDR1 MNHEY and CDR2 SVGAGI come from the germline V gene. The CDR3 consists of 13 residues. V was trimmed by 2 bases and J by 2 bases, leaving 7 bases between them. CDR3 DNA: TGTGCCAGCAGTTACGGGATTCCCTACGAGCAGTACTTC. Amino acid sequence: CASSYGIPYEQYF.